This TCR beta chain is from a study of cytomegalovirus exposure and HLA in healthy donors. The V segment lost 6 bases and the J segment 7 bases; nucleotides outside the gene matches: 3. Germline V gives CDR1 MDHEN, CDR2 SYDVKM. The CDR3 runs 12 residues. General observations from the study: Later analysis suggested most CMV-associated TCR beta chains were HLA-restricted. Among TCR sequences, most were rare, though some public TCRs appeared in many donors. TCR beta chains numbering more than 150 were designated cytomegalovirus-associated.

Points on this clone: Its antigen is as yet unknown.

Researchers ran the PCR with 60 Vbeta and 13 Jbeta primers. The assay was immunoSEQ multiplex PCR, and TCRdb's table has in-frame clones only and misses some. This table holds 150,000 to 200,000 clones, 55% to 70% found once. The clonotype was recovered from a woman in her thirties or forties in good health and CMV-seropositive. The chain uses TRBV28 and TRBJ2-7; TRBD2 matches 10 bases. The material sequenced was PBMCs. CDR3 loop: CASSQLAGEQYF. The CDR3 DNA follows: TGTGCCAGCAGCCAACTAGCGGGAGAGCAGTACTTC.